A selection of T cell receptor beta chains follows, all from one sample in a study of cytomegalovirus exposure and HLA in healthy donors. The protocol was immunoSEQ multiplex PCR, while the TCRdb copy is restricted to in-frame clones and leaves out a portion. The profile shows around 150,000 clones, 65% to 80% of them singletons. Sequencing was carried out using PBMCs. The origin of the receptors is a middle-aged man in good health and CMV-seropositive. CDR3s include the opening cysteine and the closing phenylalanine or tryptophan. Not every row has a clone size; where given, it reads once, few, many or a size class.

>TRBJ1-5|TRBV9|-
CASSVGGQPNQPQHF
>TRBJ2-5|TRBV25-1|-
CASSEFGQGRQETQYF
>TRBJ1-6|TRBV9|-
CASSVGGDNSPLHF
>TRBJ2-2|TRBV29-1|-
CSVEGGGRPDTGELFF
>TRBJ1-1|TRBV19|once
CATSLLGEDTEAFF
>TRBJ2-7|TRBV5-6|-
CASSHQQGHEQYF
>TRBJ2-1|TRBV5-8|-
CASSFPGGEQFF
>TRBJ1-1|TRBV18|-
CASSLLVTANTEAFF
>TRBJ2-7|TRBV7-9|-
CASSGTGGREQYF
>TRBJ2-4|TRBV30|-
CAWTSFRGAGPSIQYF
>TRBJ1-1|TRBV25-1|-
CASSARTGGNTEAFF
>TRBJ2-2|TRBV6-6|-
CASSPRAGPGELFF
>TRBJ1-2|TRBV6-1|-
CASSSRQGTNYGYTF
>TRBJ1-2|TRBV4-3|-
CASSRDRDYGYTF
>TRBJ2-7|TRBV5-1|-
CASSLGAGELWEQYF
>TRBJ2-7|TRBV7-2|-
CASSLMRYEQYF
>TRBJ2-2|TRBV5-1|-
CASSLETRTGELFF
>TRBJ2-1|TRBV7-9|-
CASSPVGTGGNEQFF
>TRBJ2-3|TRBV30|once
CAWSLSLSTDTQYF
>TRBJ1-3|TRBV7-7|-
CASSAGQGAAGNTIYF
>TRBJ1-2|TRBV7-9|-
CSSSLGAYGYTF
>TRBJ2-2|TRBV6-5|-
CASSYSVTGNTGELFF
>TRBJ2-3|TRBV7-9|once
CASSRGLAGIDTQYF
>TRBJ2-5|TRBV7-9|-
CASSWGQTQETQYF
>TRBJ2-2|TRBV4-2|-
CASSQDGEDTGELFF
>TRBJ1-2|TRBV5-1|few
CASSPQTGWDGYTF
>TRBJ2-5|TRBV18|-
CASSPDRGVETQYF
>TRBJ1-2|TRBV29-1|-
CSVSDIRQGNSGYTF
>TRBJ2-1|TRBV4-1|-
CASSQDRTSGYNEQFF
>TRBJ2-7|TRBV4-1|-
CASSQFGLAGSYEQYF
>TRBJ2-2|TRBV9|-
CASSVARTFTGELFF
>TRBJ1-2|TRBV6-1|-
CASSRQGKSTPGYTF
>TRBJ1-2|TRBV10-3|-
CAIRNDNRGRVGYTF
>TRBJ1-2|TRBV28|once
CASSHGVRGYTF
>TRBJ1-1|TRBV19|-
CASKDRSGNTEAFF
>TRBJ1-1|TRBV7-8|few
CASSSAWGRNTEAFF
>TRBJ2-6|TRBV28|-
CASIETGANVLTF
>TRBJ2-3|TRBV10-2|-
CASSGPGLAGTDTQYF
>TRBJ1-1|TRBV10-3|-
CAISEQKYEAFF
>TRBJ1-5|TRBV7-2|few
CASSVAGTGGQPQHF
>TRBJ2-1|TRBV7-7|-
CASSPKGGNEQFF
>TRBJ2-2|TRBV29-1|-
CSGGGSTGELFF
>TRBJ2-7|TRBV5-4|-
CASSFRQGGEQYF
>TRBJ1-4|TRBV11-2|medium-sized
CASSAEAGWNEKLFF
>TRBJ2-2|TRBV7-3|-
CASSPSSGRTGELFF
>TRBJ2-1|TRBV28|-
CASSSAGAYNEQFF
>TRBJ1-4|TRBV7-7|-
CASSLAGNEKLFF
>TRBJ2-7|TRBV27|-
CASSLSYRDEQYF
>TRBJ1-2|TRBV5-1|-
CASSLGTGYGYTF
>TRBJ1-2|TRBV19|-
CASSTRDRGEVYGYTF
>TRBJ2-4|TRBV11-2|-
CAISQGLAGKVGFRNIQYF
>TRBJ1-1|TRBV5-1|-
CASTRTATNTEAFF
>TRBJ2-1|TRBV7-3|-
CASSYLGRTEDEQFF
>TRBJ1-1|TRBV5-6|-
CASSLAVTGSEAFF
>TRBJ1-2|TRBV5-6|-
CASSLGEVPVGGYTF
>TRBJ1-3|TRBV19|-
CASSMETYSGNTIYF
>TRBJ2-1|TRBV7-6|-
CASSFLVMGTGVANEQFF
>TRBJ2-7|TRBV27|-
CASSFLGQGVDEQYF
>TRBJ2-4|TRBV2|-
CASSEQGGRENIQYF
>TRBJ2-4|TRBV27|-
CASSSTSTIQYF